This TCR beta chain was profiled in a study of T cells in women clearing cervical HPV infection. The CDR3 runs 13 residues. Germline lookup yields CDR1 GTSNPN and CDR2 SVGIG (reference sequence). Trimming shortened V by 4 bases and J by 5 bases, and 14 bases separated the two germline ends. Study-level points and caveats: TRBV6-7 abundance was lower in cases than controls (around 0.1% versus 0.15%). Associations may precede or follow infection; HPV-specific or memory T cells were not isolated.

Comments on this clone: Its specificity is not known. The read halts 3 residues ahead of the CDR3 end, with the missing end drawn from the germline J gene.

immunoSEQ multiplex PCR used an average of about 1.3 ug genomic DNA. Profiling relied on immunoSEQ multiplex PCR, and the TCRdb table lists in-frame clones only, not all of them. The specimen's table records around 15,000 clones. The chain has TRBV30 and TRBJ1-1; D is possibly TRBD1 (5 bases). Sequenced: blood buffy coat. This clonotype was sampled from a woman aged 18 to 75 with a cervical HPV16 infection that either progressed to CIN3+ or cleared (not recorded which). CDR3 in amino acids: CAWTRQGETEAFF. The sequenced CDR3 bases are TGTGCCTGGACTCGGCAGGGAGAAACTGAA. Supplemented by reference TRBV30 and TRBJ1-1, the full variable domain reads SQTIHQWPATLVQPVGSPLSLECTVEGTSNPNLYWYRQAAGRGLQLLFYSVGIGQISSEVPQNLSASRPQDRQFILSSKKLLLSDSGFYLCAWTRQGETEAFFGQGTRLTVV.